Below are 8 T cell receptor beta chains sequenced from a single sample in a study of T cells in Graves' hyperthyroidism and ophthalmopathy. Researchers amplified the TCR beta CDR3 regions from RNA transcripts. The HTBI primer set was used in a first-round RT-PCR of the TCR CDR3. TCRdb re-analysed the multiplex PCR reads in MiXCR, keeping a single row per CDR3 protein. Counted here are around 580,000 distinct CDR3 sequences, about half occurring once; the ten biggest clones make up around 8%. What was sequenced was peripheral blood or thyroid tissue (not recorded which). The receptors shown here come from a young woman with Graves' hyperthyroidism.

This clonotype was seen a single time. The chain couples TRBV5-1 to TRBJ2-5; maybe TRBD2 (5 bases). The DNA end lines up better with TRBJ2-1; the J call may be wrong. Germline assignment: CDR1 SGHRS and CDR2 YFSETQ. There are 12 residues in the CDR3. In nucleotides, the CDR3 is TGCGCCAGCAGCCACGAGGACTTTGGGCAGTTCTTC. The encoded protein is CASSHEDFGQFF.

This clonotype was recorded many times. The CDR3 nucleotides are TGCGCCAGCAGCCAAGAGGAGATCGGGTACCAAGAGACCCAGTACTTC. Translated: CASSQEEIGYQETQYF. This rearrangement joins TRBV4-1 to TRBJ2-5; no clear D. Deletions cut 0 bases from V and 0 bases from J, with 11 bases between. The CDR3 is 16 amino acids. In germline, CDR1 is MGHRA, CDR2 YSYEKL.

This rearrangement joins TRBV7-8 to TRBJ1-5; TRBD1 might be the D (5 bases). V was shortened by 3 bases and J by 4 bases, with 13 bases between the two germline ends. CDR1 SGHVS and CDR2 FQNEAQ come from the germline V gene. CDR3 length: 15 residues. Here the CDR3 reads CASSLGRWGNQPQHF. DNA for the CDR3: TGTGCCAGCAGCTTGGGCAGATGGGGGAATCAGCCCCAGCATTTT.

With regard to this clonotype: Since no conserved phenylalanine or tryptophan closes the CDR3, a read error is the likely cause. The limits of the CDR3 on the DNA are not certain, so only TCRdb's listed CDR3 is given. V usage is TRBV7-3 and J usage is TRBJ2-5; the table assigns TRBD1, which was not confirmed against the DNA. Germline V CDR1 and CDR2: SGHTA, FQGTGA. Inclusive of both ends, the CDR3 amounts to 8 amino acids. The CDR3: CASRLFGQ.

This clonotype was recorded at least ten times. The chain is built from TRBV7-9 and TRBJ2-7; D call uncertain. V lost 6 bases and J lost 9, with 12 bases in between. The germline gives CDR1 SEHNR, CDR2 FQNEAQ (reference sequence). The CDR3 length is 11 residues. The CDR3 loop is CASSPKLGQYF. The CDR3 nucleotides read TGTGCCAGCAGTCCGAAACTGGGGCAGTACTTC.

As for this clonotype: A much more abundant neighbour one base away suggests this may be a read error. The chain carries TRBV12-3 or TRBV12-4 and TRBJ1-1; D remains unclear. The CDR3 sequence is 11 residues long. V shed 9 bases and J shed 11 bases, with 16 bases lying between them. CDR3 loop: CARSTTLVAFF. CDR3 sequence (DNA): TGTGCCAGGAGCACGACTCTGGTTGCTTTCTTT.

At least ten counts were recorded for this clonotype. The gene calls are TRBV16 and TRBJ2-7, with D uncertain. Germline V gene data show CDR1 as KGHSY and CDR2 as FQNENV. The CDR3 is made up of 14 amino acids. Trimming pared 2 bases from V and 0 bases from J, leaving 8 bases between. In nucleotides, the CDR3 is TGTGCCAGCAGCCAAGGCGCGAGCTCCTACGAGCAGTACTTC. Its translation is CASSQGASSYEQYF.

Ten or more counts support this clonotype. This rearrangement joins TRBV29-1 to TRBJ2-7, with D perhaps given as TRBD1 or TRBD2 (5 bases each). Germline lookup yields CDR1 SQVTM and CDR2 ANQGSEA. This CDR3 contains 13 residues. V shed 3 bases and J shed 0 bases, with 9 bases lying between them. The chain's CDR3 is CSVDAGSSYEQYF. The CDR3 region has the DNA TGCAGCGTTGATGCAGGGAGCTCCTACGAGCAGTACTTC.